This note documents a single T cell receptor beta chain sequence. Its target is unknown. Before the COVID-19 pandemic, during about 2011-2018, CD4+ T cells were taken from unexposed donors. After about 10 days of culture, CD4+ T cells were isolated. Sequencing used immunoSEQ multiplex PCR; TCRdb keeps in-frame clones, though not all of them. Of tens of thousands of clones listed, about two thirds are singletons. This specimen belongs to a study of CD4 T cells in relation to SARS-CoV-2 and coronaviruses. Turning to the study itself: Negative control cultures got HIV-1 Nef peptides or no peptide.

General study results and limits: Compared with monoreactive clones, crossreactive clones showed significantly weaker SARS-CoV-2 expansion.

Sample: CD4+ T cells from PBMCs, cultured in vitro. The receptor was derived from a human donor in good health.

The CDR3: CASSLGLEAFF. The CDR3 coding sequence is TGTGCCAGCAGCTTGGGGTTGGAAGCTTTCTTT. V usage is TRBV7-2 and J usage is TRBJ1-1; D uncertain. This CDR3 has 11 amino acids. V was pared by 3 bases and J by 8 bases, with 7 bases between. The germline gives CDR1 SGHTA, CDR2 FQGNSA.